This T cell receptor (beta chain) derives from a study of blood T cell repertoires in COVID-19 (TCRdb year 2020). Study-level background: Samples covering the acute and convalescent phases of COVID-19 were provided by collaborators in the United States, Italy and Spain. The prospective study material was composed of cDNA or gDNA derived from T cells, B-cell-depleted T cells, or PBMCs. Deeply sampled blood TCRbeta repertoires from subjects exposed to, actively infected with, or recovered from COVID-19 were included in the dataset. The repertoires were released in a freely available public database intended as a resource for research on the immune response to SARS-CoV-2. Samples came from the ongoing ImmuneRACE study (first 160 participants) plus 1,254 subjects from 6 global collaborators. A de-identified subject ID, COVID-19 status, age in years and sex were almost always included in the sample metadata. Where available, HLA class I and class II types were obtained from metadata supplied by the sample provider rather than from assay-based typing.

The immunoSEQ Assay, a bias-controlled multiplex PCR, was used to amplify TCRbeta CDR3 regions from genomic DNA. The published analysis was carried out like this. The number of nucleated cells in each sample was estimated by amplification of reference gene primers within the assay. Sequence reads were collapsed and filtered to measure the absolute abundance of every unique TCRbeta CDR3 rearrangement. For each sample, productive Simpson clonality was calculated as the square root of Simpson's diversity index over productive rearrangements. TCRdb stores this immuneACCESS table with in-frame sequences only. Part of the clones is absent; in the studies checked, under half of the shortfall reflects unresolved V genes, and no reason is known for the rest. The V and J calls and the clone size are those of that table, but D and trimming were determined from the DNA. The sample table contains about 68,000 clones; only one count was recorded for more than 60% of them. Around 9.4% of the sample goes to the ten largest clones.

Trimming at the junction amounts to 6 bases on V and 1 base on J, and the germline ends lie 17 bases apart. The germline V gene (reference sequence) supplies CDR1 MNHEY and CDR2 SMNVEV. The CDR3 spans 16 residues, from the cysteine through the phenylalanine. CDR3 DNA is the only sequence kept; it has 48 bases, read in frame from the first base. A remark on this clone: There is no known antigen for this receptor. Nothing much larger sits one base from this clone, and base qualities are not available.

General study outcomes and caveats: How much clinical and demographic metadata was included differed by source and by participant, and the metadata was provided uncurated.

The collaborating institutions used their own protocols to collect whole blood in K2EDTA tubes. For TCRbeta analysis, collaborators shipped samples as frozen whole blood, isolated PBMCs, or DNA extracted from either of those sample types. Sequenced sample: peripheral blood. The chain is encoded by TRBV27 joined to TRBJ2-3, with TRBD1 perhaps the D gene, on 6 matching bases. This receptor was taken from a woman in her fifties or sixties with acute or convalescent COVID-19. The CDR3 protein sequence reads: CASSQPQGMGTDTQYF. The DNA sequence reads TGTGCCAGCAGCCAACCGCAGGGGATGGGCACAGATACGCAGTATTTT.